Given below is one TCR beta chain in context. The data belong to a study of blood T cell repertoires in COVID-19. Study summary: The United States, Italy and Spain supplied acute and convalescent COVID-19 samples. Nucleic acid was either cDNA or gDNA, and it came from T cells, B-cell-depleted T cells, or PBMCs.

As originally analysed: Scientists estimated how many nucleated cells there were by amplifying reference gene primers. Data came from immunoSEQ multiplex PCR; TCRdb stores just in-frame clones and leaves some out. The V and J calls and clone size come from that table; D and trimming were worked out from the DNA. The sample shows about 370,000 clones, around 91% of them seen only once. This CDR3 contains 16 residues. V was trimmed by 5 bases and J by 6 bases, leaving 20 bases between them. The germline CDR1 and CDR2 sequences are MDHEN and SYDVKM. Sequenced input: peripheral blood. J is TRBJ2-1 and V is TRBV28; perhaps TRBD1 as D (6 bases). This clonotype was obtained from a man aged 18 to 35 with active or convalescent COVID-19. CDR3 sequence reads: CASSRSPGTRANEQFF. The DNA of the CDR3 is TGTGCCAGCAGTAGATCCCCCGGGACAAGGGCCAATGAGCAGTTCTTC.